This entry concerns a single T cell receptor beta chain. These data belong to a study of blood T cell repertoires in COVID-19. As for the study in general: Samples of COVID-19 (acute and convalescent) were obtained from the United States, Italy and Spain.

Recovery among Cohort 3 donors was established by two negative PCRs, clearance, or symptom resolution. Method: immunoSEQ multiplex PCR; TCRdb's copy keeps in-frame clones and lacks some. The repertoire holds hundreds of thousands of clones, about nine tenths seen once, with around 1.7% in the top ten. CDR1 is SGHVS, CDR2 FQNEAQ, per germline. The CDR3 sequence is 15 residues long. V lost 5 bases, J lost 0 bases, and 11 bases lay in between. The sample comprised PBMCs or T cells enriched from blood (not recorded which). This TCR came from a man aged 35 to 55 who had recovered from COVID-19. The chain combines TRBV7-8 with TRBJ1-5; D gene ambiguous. The CDR3 is CASSALRDSNQPQHF. CDR3 nucleotides: TGTGCCAGCAGCGCCTTAAGAGATAGCAATCAGCCCCAGCATTTT. The full variable domain, completed using reference TRBV7-8 and TRBJ1-5, is GAGVSQSPRYKVAKRGQDVALRCDPISGHVSLFWYQQALGQGPEFLTYFQNEAQLDKSGLPSDRFFAERPEGSVSTLKIQRTQQEDSAVYLCASSALRDSNQPQHFGDGTRLSIL.